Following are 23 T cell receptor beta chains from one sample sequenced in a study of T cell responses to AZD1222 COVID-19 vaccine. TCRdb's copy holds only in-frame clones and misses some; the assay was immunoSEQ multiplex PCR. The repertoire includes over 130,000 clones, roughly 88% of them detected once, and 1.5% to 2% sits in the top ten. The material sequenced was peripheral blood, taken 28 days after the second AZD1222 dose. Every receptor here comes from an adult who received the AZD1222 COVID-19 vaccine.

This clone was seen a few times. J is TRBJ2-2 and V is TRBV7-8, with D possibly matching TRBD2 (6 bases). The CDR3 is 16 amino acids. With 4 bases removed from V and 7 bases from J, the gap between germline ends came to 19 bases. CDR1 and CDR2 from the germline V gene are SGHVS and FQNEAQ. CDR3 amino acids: CASSSSGASVSGELFF. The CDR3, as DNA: TGTGCCAGCAGCTCCTCCGGGGCTAGCGTCAGCGGGGAGCTGTTTTTT.

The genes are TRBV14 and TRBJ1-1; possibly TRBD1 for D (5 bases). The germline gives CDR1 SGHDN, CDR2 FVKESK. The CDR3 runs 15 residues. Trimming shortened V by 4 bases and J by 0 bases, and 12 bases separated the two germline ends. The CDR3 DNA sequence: TGTGCCAGCAGCCCCTTCACAGGCATGAACACTGAAGCTTTCTTT. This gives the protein CASSPFTGMNTEAFF. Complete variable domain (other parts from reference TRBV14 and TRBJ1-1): EAGVTQFPSHSVIEKGQTVTLRCDPISGHDNLYWYRRVMGKEIKFLLHFVKESKQDESGMPNNRFLAERTGGTYSTLKVQPAELEDSGVYFCASSPFTGMNTEAFFGQGTRLTVV.

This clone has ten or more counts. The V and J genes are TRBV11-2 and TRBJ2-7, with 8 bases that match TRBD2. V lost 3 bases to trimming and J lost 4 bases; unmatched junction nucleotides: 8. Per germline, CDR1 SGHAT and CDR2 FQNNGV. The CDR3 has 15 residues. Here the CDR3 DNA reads TGTGCCAGCAGCTTCACCGGGACGGGAGGGTACGAGCAGTACTTC. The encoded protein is CASSFTGTGGYEQYF.

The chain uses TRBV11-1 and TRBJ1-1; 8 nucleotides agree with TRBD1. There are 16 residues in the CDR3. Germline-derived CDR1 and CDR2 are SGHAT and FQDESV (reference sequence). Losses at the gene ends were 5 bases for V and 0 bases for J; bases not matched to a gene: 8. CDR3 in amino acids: CASSPPPGGLNTEAFF. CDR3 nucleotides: TGTGCCAGCAGCCCTCCGCCAGGGGGCCTGAACACTGAAGCTTTCTTT. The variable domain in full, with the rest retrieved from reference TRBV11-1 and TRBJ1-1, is EAEVAQSPRYKITEKSQAVAFWCDPISGHATLYWYRQILGQGPELLVQFQDESVVDDSQLPKDRFSAERLKGVDSTLKIQPAELGDSAMYLCASSPPPGGLNTEAFFGQGTRLTVV.

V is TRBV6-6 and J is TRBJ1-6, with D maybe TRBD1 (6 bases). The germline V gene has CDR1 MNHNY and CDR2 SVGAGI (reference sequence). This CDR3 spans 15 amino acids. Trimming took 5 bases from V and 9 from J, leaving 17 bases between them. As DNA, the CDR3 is TGTGCCAGCAGTAGTGGTCGGACAGAGGCTTCACCCCTCCACTTT. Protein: CASSSGRTEASPLHF.

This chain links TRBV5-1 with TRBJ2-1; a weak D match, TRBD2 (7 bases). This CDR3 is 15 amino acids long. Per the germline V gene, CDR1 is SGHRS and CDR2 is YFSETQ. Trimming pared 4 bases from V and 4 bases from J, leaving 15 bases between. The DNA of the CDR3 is TGCGCCAGCAGCAATACGGGGGGCACTTACAATGAGCAGTTCTTC. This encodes CASSNTGGTYNEQFF.

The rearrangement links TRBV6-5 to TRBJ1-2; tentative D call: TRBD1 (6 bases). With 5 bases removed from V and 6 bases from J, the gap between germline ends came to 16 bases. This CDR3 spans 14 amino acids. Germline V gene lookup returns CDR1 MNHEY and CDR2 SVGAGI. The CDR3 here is CASSHQTGSNGYTF. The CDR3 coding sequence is TGTGCCAGCAGTCACCAGACAGGAAGCAATGGCTACACCTTC.

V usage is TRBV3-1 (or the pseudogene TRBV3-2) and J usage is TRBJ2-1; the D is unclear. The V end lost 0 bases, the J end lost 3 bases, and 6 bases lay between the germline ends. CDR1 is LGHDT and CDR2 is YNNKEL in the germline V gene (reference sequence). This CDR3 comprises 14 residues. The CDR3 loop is CASSQDIGYNEQFF. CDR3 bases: TGTGCCAGCAGCCAAGATATCGGCTACAATGAGCAGTTCTTC.

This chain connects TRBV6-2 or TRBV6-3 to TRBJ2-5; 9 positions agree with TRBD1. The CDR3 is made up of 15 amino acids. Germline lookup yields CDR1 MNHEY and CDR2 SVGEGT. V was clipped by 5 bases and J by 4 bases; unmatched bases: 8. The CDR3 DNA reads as TGTGCCAGCAGTCCGATGACAGGGGGTGGAGAGACCCAGTACTTC. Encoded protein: CASSPMTGGGETQYF.

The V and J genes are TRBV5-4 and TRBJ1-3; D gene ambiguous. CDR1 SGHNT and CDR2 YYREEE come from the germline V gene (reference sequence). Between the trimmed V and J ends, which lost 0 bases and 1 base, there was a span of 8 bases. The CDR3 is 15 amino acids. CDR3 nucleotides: TGTGCCAGCAGCTTGGGGCTGGGGTCTGGAAACACCATATATTTT. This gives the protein CASSLGLGSGNTIYF.

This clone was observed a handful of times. CDR3 amino acids: CAISPSRLTGDYGYTF. As DNA, the CDR3 is TGTGCCATCAGTCCCTCCCGACTGACAGGGGACTATGGCTACACCTTC. This chain links TRBV10-3 with TRBJ1-2, with TRBD1 matching over 8 bases. Germline V gene lookup returns CDR1 ENHRY and CDR2 SYGVKD. The CDR3 runs 16 residues. The ends lost 5 bases at V and 3 bases at J; junction bases unmatched: 11.

CDR3: CASSQGPYEQYF. DNA for the CDR3: TGTGCCAGTAGTCAGGGACCCTACGAGCAGTACTTC. The chain employs TRBV19 and TRBJ2-7; TRBD1 or TRBD2 may be the D gene (5 bases each). V lost 5 bases, J lost 2 bases, and 7 bases lay in between. Per germline, CDR1 LNHDA and CDR2 SQIVND (reference sequence). The CDR3 length is 12 residues.

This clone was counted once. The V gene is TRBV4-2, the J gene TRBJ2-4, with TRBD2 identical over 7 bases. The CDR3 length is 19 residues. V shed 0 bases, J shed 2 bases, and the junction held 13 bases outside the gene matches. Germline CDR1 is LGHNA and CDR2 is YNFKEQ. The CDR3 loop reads CASSQDEGGLAATKNIQYF. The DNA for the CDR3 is TGTGCCAGCAGCCAAGATGAGGGAGGCCTAGCGGCTACCAAAAACATTCAGTACTTC.

The CDR3, as DNA: TGCAGCGTTTCGAGCGGACGGTTAACCGGCTATGGCTACACCTTC. This codes for CSVSSGRLTGYGYTF. The genes are TRBV29-1 and TRBJ1-2; no reliable D call. The CDR3 contains 15 residues. With 5 bases removed from V and 4 bases from J, the gap between germline ends came to 20 bases. Germline CDR1 reads SQVTM; CDR2 reads ANQGSEA.

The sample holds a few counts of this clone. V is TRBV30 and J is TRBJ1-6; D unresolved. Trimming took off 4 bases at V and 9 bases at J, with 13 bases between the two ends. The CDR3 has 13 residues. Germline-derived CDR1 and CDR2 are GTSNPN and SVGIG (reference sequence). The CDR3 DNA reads TGTGCCTGGAATCGGGGTCAGGTTTCACCCCTCCACTTT. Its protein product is CAWNRGQVSPLHF.

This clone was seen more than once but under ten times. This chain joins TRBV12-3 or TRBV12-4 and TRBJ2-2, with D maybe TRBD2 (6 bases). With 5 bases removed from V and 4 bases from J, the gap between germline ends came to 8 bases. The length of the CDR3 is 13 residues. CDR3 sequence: CASSRDFTGELFF. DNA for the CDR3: TGTGCCAGCAGTCGGGACTTCACCGGGGAGCTGTTTTTT.

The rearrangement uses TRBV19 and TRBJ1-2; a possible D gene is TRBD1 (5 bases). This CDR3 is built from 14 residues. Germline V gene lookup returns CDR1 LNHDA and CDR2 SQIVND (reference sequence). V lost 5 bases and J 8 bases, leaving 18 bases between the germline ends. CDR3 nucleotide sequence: TGTGCCAGTAGTCAGGGACGGAGGACGAGCGGCTACACCTTC. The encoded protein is CASSQGRRTSGYTF.

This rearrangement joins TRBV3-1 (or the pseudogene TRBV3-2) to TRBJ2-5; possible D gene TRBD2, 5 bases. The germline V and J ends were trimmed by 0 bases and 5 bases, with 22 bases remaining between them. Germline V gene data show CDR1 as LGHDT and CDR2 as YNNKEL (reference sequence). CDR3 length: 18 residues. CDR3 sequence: CASSQDLGSAVKEETQYF. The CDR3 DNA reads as TGTGCCAGCAGCCAAGATTTAGGGAGCGCTGTAAAAGAGGAGACCCAGTACTTC.

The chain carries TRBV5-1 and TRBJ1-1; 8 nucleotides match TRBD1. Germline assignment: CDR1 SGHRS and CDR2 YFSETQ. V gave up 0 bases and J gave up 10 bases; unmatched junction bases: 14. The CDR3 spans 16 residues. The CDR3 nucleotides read TGCGCCAGCAGCTTGGGGGGGACAGGAGAGGGCAAGGGAGCTTTCTTT. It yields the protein CASSLGGTGEGKGAFF.

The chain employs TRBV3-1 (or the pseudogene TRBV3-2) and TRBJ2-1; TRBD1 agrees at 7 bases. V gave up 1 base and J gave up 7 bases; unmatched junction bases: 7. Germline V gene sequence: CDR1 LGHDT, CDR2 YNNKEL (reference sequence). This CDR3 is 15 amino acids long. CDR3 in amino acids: CASSQGPLQGNEQFF. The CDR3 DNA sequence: TGTGCCAGCAGCCAAGGACCATTACAGGGGAATGAGCAGTTCTTC.

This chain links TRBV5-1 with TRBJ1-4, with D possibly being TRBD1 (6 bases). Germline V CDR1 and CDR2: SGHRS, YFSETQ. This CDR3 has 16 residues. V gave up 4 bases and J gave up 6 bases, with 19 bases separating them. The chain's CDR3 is CASSASGGAGHEKLFF. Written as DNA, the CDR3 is TGCGCCAGCAGCGCGAGCGGGGGGGCCGGGCATGAAAAACTGTTTTTT.

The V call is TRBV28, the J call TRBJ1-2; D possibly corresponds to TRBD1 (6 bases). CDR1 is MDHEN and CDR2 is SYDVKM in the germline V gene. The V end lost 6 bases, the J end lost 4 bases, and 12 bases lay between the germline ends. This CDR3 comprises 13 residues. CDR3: CASSLDSGYGYTF. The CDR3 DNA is TGTGCCAGCAGCTTGGACAGCGGCTATGGCTACACCTTC.

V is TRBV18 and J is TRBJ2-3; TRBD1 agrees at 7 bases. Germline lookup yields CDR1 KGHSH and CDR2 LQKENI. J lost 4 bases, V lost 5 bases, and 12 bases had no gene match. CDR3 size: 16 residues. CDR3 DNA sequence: TGTGCCAGCTCAGAAACCCCGACAGGGATCGCAGATACGCAGTATTTT. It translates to CASSETPTGIADTQYF.